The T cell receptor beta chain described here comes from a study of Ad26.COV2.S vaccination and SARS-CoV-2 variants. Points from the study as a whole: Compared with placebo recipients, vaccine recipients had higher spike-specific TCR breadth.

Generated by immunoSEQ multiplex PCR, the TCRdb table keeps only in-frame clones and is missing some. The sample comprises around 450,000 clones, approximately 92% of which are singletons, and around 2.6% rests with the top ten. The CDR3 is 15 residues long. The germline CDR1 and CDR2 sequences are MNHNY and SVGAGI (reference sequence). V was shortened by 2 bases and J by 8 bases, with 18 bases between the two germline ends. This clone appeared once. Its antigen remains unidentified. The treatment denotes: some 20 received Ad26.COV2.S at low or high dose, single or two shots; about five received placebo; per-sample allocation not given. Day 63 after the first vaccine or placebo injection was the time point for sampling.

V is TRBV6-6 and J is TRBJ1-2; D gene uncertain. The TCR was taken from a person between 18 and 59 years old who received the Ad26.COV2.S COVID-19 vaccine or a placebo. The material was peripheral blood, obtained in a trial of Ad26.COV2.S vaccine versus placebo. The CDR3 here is CASSYPDEDLGGYTF. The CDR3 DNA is TGTGCCAGCAGTTACCCCGACGAGGATTTGGGGGGCTACACCTTC.